Presented here are 25 T cell receptor beta chains from one specimen sequenced in a study of T-cell reconstitution after alpha-beta-depleted transplantation in children. Unique molecular identifiers tagged the TCRbeta library. Each CDR3 protein gets one entry after TCRdb re-called the PCR reads with MiXCR. The sample lists more than 200,000 distinct CDR3 sequences; 20% to 30% were seen once. The sample consisted of PBMCs, taken before TCRalphabeta/CD19-depleted stem cell transplant. These receptors were collected from a girl aged 2 to 10 with Fanconi anemia, due to receive a stem cell transplant.

In this sample, this clonotype turned up a few times. The genes are TRBV7-2 and TRBJ2-3, with D perhaps matching TRBD2 (6 bases). The CDR3 covers 13 residues. The V end was cut by 1 base, the J end by 5 bases, with 7 bases between. CDR1 is SGHTA, CDR2 FQGNSA, per germline. The CDR3 nucleotides read TGTGCCAGCAGCTTAGGTAGCGGAGATACGCAGTATTTT. The encoded protein is CASSLGSGDTQYF.

This clonotype was recorded a few times. This chain uses TRBV5-1 with TRBJ2-1, with 10 bases matching TRBD2. This CDR3 contains 15 residues. V was pared by 0 bases and J by 8 bases, with 5 bases of the junction left unmatched. Germline values: CDR1 SGHRS, CDR2 YFSETQ. The CDR3: CASSLVTSGTDEQFF. The CDR3 DNA is TGCGCCAGCAGCTTGGTTACTAGCGGGACCGATGAGCAGTTCTTC.

The chain links TRBV20-1 to TRBJ2-3; 9 bases fit TRBD1. Germline V gives CDR1 DFQATT, CDR2 SNEGSKA (reference sequence). Unmatched junction bases numbered 5, after V lost 3 bases and J lost 4 bases. The CDR3 totals 14 residues. The CDR3 is CSASYGTGPDTQYF. CDR3 nucleotides: TGCAGTGCTAGTTATGGGACAGGGCCAGATACGCAGTATTTT.

Many counts were recorded for this clonotype. V gene TRBV28 combines with J gene TRBJ2-3; TRBD2 agrees at 7 bases. Germline-derived CDR1 and CDR2 are MDHEN and SYDVKM. The length of the CDR3 is 14 residues. Germline trimming cut 5 bases from V and 2 bases from J; bases unmatched to any gene: 4. DNA of the CDR3: TGTGCCAGCAGTATCCGGGACTACACAGATACGCAGTATTTT. Translation gives CASSIRDYTDTQYF.

This clonotype was seen more than once but under ten times. The gene calls are TRBV3-1 and TRBJ2-1; 8 positions match TRBD1. This CDR3 comprises 15 residues. Germline lookup yields CDR1 LGHDT and CDR2 YNNKEL (reference sequence). V shed 8 bases and J 3 bases; nucleotides not matched to a gene: 9. The CDR3 DNA reads as TGTGCCAGCGGAATCCAGGGGGCACTCTACAATGAGCAGTTCTTC. Amino acid sequence: CASGIQGALYNEQFF.

This clonotype was seen many times. This sequence joins TRBV25-1 and TRBJ2-5, with D possibly being TRBD2 (6 bases). Trimming pared 5 bases from V and 4 bases from J, leaving 14 bases between. The CDR3 totals 14 residues. Looked up from germline, CDR1 is MGHDK and CDR2 is SYGVNS. The CDR3 sequence is CASSPPRGSETQYF. In DNA form, the CDR3 reads TGTGCCAGCAGTCCACCCCGGGGGTCAGAGACCCAGTACTTC.

The chain has TRBV20-1 and TRBJ2-1; TRBD2 matches 13 bases. The CDR3 sequence is 14 residues long. The J segment lost 9 bases and the V segment lost 1 base, leaving 3 bases of the junction unmatched. Looked up from germline, CDR1 is DFQATT and CDR2 is SNEGSKA (reference sequence). The CDR3: CSARGTSGSGEQFF. DNA for the CDR3: TGCAGTGCTAGAGGGACTAGCGGGAGTGGTGAGCAGTTCTTC.

The sample holds a few counts of this clonotype. CDR3 protein: CSASYRGETQYF. The CDR3 DNA reads as TGCAGTGCTAGCTACAGGGGTGAGACCCAGTACTTC. This chain uses TRBV20-1 with TRBJ2-5; 7 bases agree with TRBD1. J gave up 5 bases and V 3 bases, and 3 bases lay outside the gene matches. The CDR3 sequence is 12 residues long. Looked up from germline, CDR1 is DFQATT and CDR2 is SNEGSKA (reference sequence).

This clonotype appeared many times. This rearrangement joins TRBV20-1 to TRBJ2-7, with 10 nucleotides matching TRBD1. Trimming removed 6 bases from V and 3 bases from J; junction bases left unmatched: 20. This CDR3 spans 18 amino acids. Looked up from germline, CDR1 is DFQATT and CDR2 is SNEGSKA (reference sequence). CDR3: CSAEDRGVLVARVYEQYF. In DNA form, the CDR3 reads TGCAGTGCGGAGGACAGGGGGGTCTTGGTAGCTAGAGTCTACGAGCAGTACTTC.

In this sample, this clonotype turned up a few times. This sequence joins TRBV21-1 and TRBJ2-7; the table's D call, TRBD1, has no DNA check behind it. TRBV21-1 is tagged as a pseudogene. CDR3 size: 17 residues. CDR3 nucleotide sequence: TGTGCCAGCAGCAAAGCCAACTCGACAGGGGCAGCCTACGAGCAGTACTTC. This gives the protein CASSKANSTGAAYEQYF.

This clonotype was seen a handful of times. This chain links TRBV10-3 with TRBJ1-3, with a possible D match to TRBD1 (5 bases). The germline V and J ends were trimmed by 3 bases and 4 bases, with 10 bases remaining between them. Germline loops: CDR1 ENHRY, CDR2 SYGVKD. The CDR3 contains 14 residues. The CDR3 bases are TGTGCCATCAGTGACCCAGGGAGCGGAAACACCATATATTTT. This codes for CAISDPGSGNTIYF.

This clonotype was seen repeatedly, ten times or more. The J gene is TRBJ2-3, the V gene TRBV20-1, with a tentative D call TRBD2 (6 bases). V lost 4 bases to trimming and J lost 6 bases, with 11 bases between them. Per the germline V gene, CDR1 is DFQATT and CDR2 is SNEGSKA (reference sequence). This CDR3 comprises 12 residues. The CDR3 sequence is CSATWRDDTQYF. CDR3 bases: TGCAGTGCTACTTGGCGGGACGATACGCAGTATTTT.

This clonotype was found many times. V is TRBV20-1 and J is TRBJ2-7; TRBD2 matches at 8 bases. With 5 bases clipped from V and 2 bases from J, the junction kept 5 bases outside the gene matches. Germline V lookup: CDR1 DFQATT, CDR2 SNEGSKA (reference sequence). This CDR3 spans 13 amino acids. The CDR3: CSAGTRGTYEQYF. CDR3 in DNA: TGCAGTGCTGGGACTAGGGGGACCTACGAGCAGTACTTC.

This rearrangement joins TRBV20-1 to TRBJ1-6; D may be TRBD1 (6 bases). Trimming took off 2 bases at V and 6 bases at J, with 14 bases between the two ends. CDR1 DFQATT and CDR2 SNEGSKA come from the germline V gene (reference sequence). The CDR3 contains 15 residues. CDR3 DNA sequence: TGCAGTGCTAGAATTGCGGACAGCCCTAATTCACCCCTCCACTTT. Translation: CSARIADSPNSPLHF.

This clonotype occurred many times. This chain uses TRBV3-1 with TRBJ2-2, with D unclear. This CDR3 has 11 residues. The V and J ends lost 8 bases and 7 bases respectively, with 8 bases between them. From germline, CDR1 is LGHDT and CDR2 YNNKEL (reference sequence). The CDR3 sequence is CASDNYGELFF. CDR3 sequence (DNA): TGTGCCAGCGATAATTACGGGGAGCTGTTTTTT.

In this sample, this clonotype turned up many times. V and J are TRBV11-2 and TRBJ2-1, with a possible D match to TRBD2 (5 bases). Trimming pared 3 bases from V and 8 bases from J, leaving 11 bases between. CDR1 and CDR2 (germline): SGHAT, FQNNGV. The CDR3 has 13 amino acids. CDR3 in DNA: TGTGCCAGCAGCTTCCCGGGAATCGATGAGCAGTTCTTC. Protein sequence: CASSFPGIDEQFF. Full variable domain (missing parts from reference TRBV11-2 and TRBJ2-1): EAGVAQSPRYKIIEKRQSVAFWCNPISGHATLYWYQQILGQGPKLLIQFQNNGVVDDSQLPKDRFSAERLKGVDSTLKIQPAKLEDSAVYLCASSFPGIDEQFFGPGTRLTVL.

This chain links TRBV12-3 or TRBV12-4 with TRBJ2-3, with 12 bases fitting TRBD2. The CDR3 runs 17 residues. The V and J ends lost 6 bases and 1 base, in that order; junction bases with no gene match: 8. This chain's CDR3 is CASRGRLAGVRTDTQYF. CDR3 in DNA: TGTGCCAGCAGGGGGAGACTAGCGGGAGTTCGCACAGATACGCAGTATTTT.

This clonotype appeared a few times. The gene calls are TRBV7-6 and TRBJ2-1; 7 bases align to TRBD1. CDR3 length: 16 amino acids. Trimming cost V 5 bases and J 3 bases; bases outside gene matches: 10. Germline CDR1 reads SGHVS; CDR2 reads FNYEAQ. The CDR3 here is CASSTYPTGLYNEQFF. Written as DNA, the CDR3 is TGTGCCAGCAGCACCTATCCGACAGGGCTCTACAATGAGCAGTTCTTC.

V gene TRBV20-1 combines with J gene TRBJ2-3; 9 bases agree with TRBD1. The CDR3 has 18 residues. V shed 3 bases, J shed 6 bases, and the junction held 19 bases outside the gene matches. Per the germline V gene, CDR1 is DFQATT and CDR2 is SNEGSKA (reference sequence). The CDR3 spells CSASSYILQGARSDTQYF. The CDR3 DNA reads TGCAGTGCTAGTTCGTATATCTTACAGGGGGCGCGATCTGATACGCAGTATTTT.

This rearrangement joins TRBV29-1 to TRBJ2-3; TRBD1 agrees at 7 bases. Germline trimming cut 4 bases from V and 4 bases from J; bases unmatched to any gene: 8. The germline V gene has CDR1 SQVTM and CDR2 ANQGSEA. The CDR3 is made up of 14 amino acids. The CDR3 sequence: CSVGGGEEPDTQYF. The CDR3 bases are TGCAGCGTTGGAGGGGGCGAGGAGCCAGATACGCAGTATTTT.

This clonotype was counted between two and nine times. CDR3: CASSSPTWTTKSNQPQHF. CDR3 DNA: TGTGCCAGCAGTTCTCCGACTTGGACCACCAAAAGCAATCAGCCCCAGCATTTT. This rearrangement joins TRBV12-3 or TRBV12-4 to TRBJ1-5; D gene unclear. The CDR3 runs 18 residues. V lost 4 bases and J 1 base, leaving 20 bases between the germline ends.

In this sample, this clonotype turned up many times. This CDR3 is CASSRGRSSYEQYF. The CDR3 DNA reads as TGTGCCAGCAGTCGGGGTAGGAGCTCCTACGAGCAGTACTTC. The J gene is TRBJ2-7, the V gene TRBV6-1, with a tentative D call TRBD2 (5 bases). The CDR3 is made up of 14 amino acids. V lost 5 bases to trimming and J lost 0 bases, with 11 bases between them. From germline, CDR1 is MNHNS and CDR2 SASEGT.

This clonotype was observed many times. The chain links TRBV3-1 to TRBJ1-1; D ambiguous. Germline CDR1 reads LGHDT; CDR2 reads YNNKEL (reference sequence). The ends were cut back, 4 bases at V and 8 bases at J, with 8 bases in the middle. The CDR3 loop spans 11 amino acids. CDR3 coding DNA: TGTGCCAGCAGCCTCCTCGGCGAAGCTTTCTTT. This gives the protein CASSLLGEAFF.

This clonotype showed up just a few times. V is TRBV7-3 and J is TRBJ2-2; 10 bases are a match to TRBD2. Germline V gene lookup returns CDR1 SGHTA and CDR2 FQGTGA. The CDR3 consists of 15 residues. Trimming at V came to 5 bases and at J to 3 bases, leaving 3 bases not matched to a gene. The CDR3: CASSQGLAYTGELFF. CDR3 in DNA: TGTGCCAGCAGCCAGGGACTAGCGTACACCGGGGAGCTGTTTTTT. The full variable domain, completed using reference TRBV7-3 and TRBJ2-2, is GAGVSQTPSNKVTEKGKYVELRCDPISGHTALYWYRQSLGQGPEFLIYFQGTGAADDSGLPNDRFFAVRPEGSVSTLKIQRTERGDSAVYLCASSQGLAYTGELFFGEGSRLTVL.

This rearrangement joins TRBV29-1 to TRBJ2-3; D is perhaps TRBD2 (7 bases). The germline V gene has CDR1 SQVTM and CDR2 ANQGSEA. The CDR3 sequence is 13 residues long. CDR3 in amino acids: CTYYGGGPDTQYF. The CDR3 coding sequence is TGCACCTACTATGGGGGGGGGCCAGATACGCAGTATTTT.